Below are 29 T cell receptor beta chains sequenced from a single sample in a study of T cells after posttransplantation cyclophosphamide. A marrow graft followed busulfan-fludarabine conditioning, with cyclophosphamide on days +3 and +4. Here immunoSEQ multiplex PCR was the method, and the copy in TCRdb shows in-frame clones only, minus some. The sample includes 42,000 or so clones, about 92% of them seen just once. This sample comprised PBMCs, obtained around 63 days after allogeneic stem cell transplant with posttransplant cyclophosphamide. These receptors were taken from a male patient aged 60-70 years who received an allogeneic stem cell transplant from a related donor and was CMV-positive. The graft donor may have contributed some T cells.

The V call is TRBV4-1, the J call TRBJ1-4, with a tentative D call TRBD1 (5 bases). Trimming took off 0 bases at V and 5 bases at J, with 13 bases between the two ends. The germline V gene encodes CDR1 MGHRA and CDR2 YSYEKL. The CDR3 contains 16 residues. Here the CDR3 DNA reads TGCGCCAGCAGCCAAGAGACCAGGGCCCTCAATGAAAAACTGTTTTTT. This translates into CASSQETRALNEKLFF.

The rearrangement joins TRBV11-2 to TRBJ2-7; TRBD1 aligns across 7 bases. This CDR3 is built from 12 residues. Germline lookup yields CDR1 SGHAT and CDR2 FQNNGV. Unmatched junction bases numbered 1, after V lost 5 bases and J lost 3 bases. CDR3 DNA: TGTGCCAGCAGCCGGACAGGCTACGAGCAGTACTTC. This gives the protein CASSRTGYEQYF.

This clone was recorded once. The chain joins TRBV6-6 to TRBJ2-5; TRBD2 aligns across 9 bases. The tail of the sequence fits TRBJ2-7 better, so the J call may be wrong. The CDR3 totals 14 residues. Germline CDR1 and CDR2: MNHNY and SVGAGI (reference sequence). In DNA form, the CDR3 reads TGTGCCAGCAGTTACCGTAGCGGGGGATACGAGCAGTACTTC. As protein: CASSYRSGGYEQYF.

The chain links TRBV4-1 to TRBJ1-3; TRBD1 matches 10 bases. CDR3 size: 15 residues. CDR1 and CDR2 (germline): MGHRA, YSYEKL. Unmatched junction bases numbered 10, after V lost 6 bases and J lost 8 bases. Here the CDR3 reads CASSLRGTGADTIYF. CDR3 nucleotide sequence: TGCGCCAGCAGTCTGCGCGGGACAGGGGCCGACACCATATATTTT.

V gene TRBV5-4 combines with J gene TRBJ2-3; possibly TRBD2 for D (6 bases). The CDR3 runs to 13 residues. Germline V gives CDR1 SGHNT, CDR2 YYREEE (reference sequence). V lost 9 bases and J 6 bases, leaving 17 bases between the germline ends. The CDR3 DNA reads TGTGCCACTCTCCGCCGGGAGTCGGATACGCAGTATTTT. Protein: CATLRRESDTQYF.

In its sample, this clone was seen once. The rearrangement uses TRBV29-1 and TRBJ2-7, with 9 positions matching TRBD1. Germline loops: CDR1 SQVTM, CDR2 ANQGSEA. V dropped 2 bases and J dropped 4; count of bases not matched to a gene: 9. This CDR3 is built from 15 residues. Here the CDR3 reads CSVERLRTGEYEQYF. The CDR3 region has the DNA TGCAGCGTTGAAAGATTAAGGACAGGGGAATACGAGCAGTACTTC.

The chain carries TRBV28 and TRBJ1-4; 9 bases align to TRBD1. The germline gives CDR1 MDHEN, CDR2 SYDVKM. V gave up 10 bases and J gave up 6 bases; unmatched junction bases: 6. This CDR3 region has 13 residues. The CDR3 loop reads CATHRGLDEKLFF. As DNA, the CDR3 is TGTGCCACCCACAGGGGGCTGGATGAAAAACTGTTTTTT.

CDR3 residues: CASSLGRGGETQYF. The CDR3 nucleotides are TGCGCCAGCAGCTTGGGCCGCGGGGGGGAGACCCAGTACTTC. V and J are TRBV5-1 and TRBJ2-5, with 8 bases that match TRBD2. V shed 0 bases, J shed 5 bases, and the junction held 3 bases outside the gene matches. Germline lookup yields CDR1 SGHRS and CDR2 YFSETQ. CDR3 size: 14 residues.

Regarding this clone: The junction does not match germline at one end; this may be a read error. This sequence joins TRBV14 and TRBJ1-1, with no clear D. CDR1 and CDR2 (germline): SGHDN, FVKESK. The CDR3 consists of 15 residues. CDR3 sequence: CASSQDFTVNAEAFF. The CDR3, as DNA: TGTGCCAGCAGCCAAGATTTCACGGTGAACGCTGAAGCTTTCTTT.

This sequence joins TRBV19 and TRBJ2-1; 12 positions match TRBD1. In germline, CDR1 is LNHDA, CDR2 SQIVND (reference sequence). Unmatched junction bases numbered 5, after V lost 10 bases and J lost 7 bases. The CDR3 sequence is 13 residues long. CDR3 nucleotide sequence: TGTGCCACCAGGGACAGGGGGCCAAATGAGCAGTTCTTC. Its translation: CATRDRGPNEQFF.

This chain links TRBV5-1 with TRBJ2-3; 8 positions agree with TRBD2. Germline V CDR1 and CDR2: SGHRS, YFSETQ. After removal of 3 bases from V and 6 bases from J, the junction contained 3 bases not matched to a gene. The CDR3 extends over 13 amino acids. The CDR3 DNA sequence: TGCGCCAGCAGCTCGGGACTAGGCGATACGCAGTATTTT. Protein product: CASSSGLGDTQYF.

The CDR3 coding sequence is TGTGCCAGCCGGGTTGGCTATGGCTACACCTTC. Its translation: CASRVGYGYTF. V gene TRBV19 combines with J gene TRBJ1-2; D is ambiguous. V lost 9 bases and J lost 4, with 9 bases in between. Germline V lookup: CDR1 LNHDA, CDR2 SQIVND (reference sequence). The CDR3 loop spans 11 amino acids.

In nucleotides, the CDR3 is TGTGCCAGCAGCCGGGACAAAGGCGGAGCCGGGGAGCTGTTTTTT. It is translated as CASSRDKGGAGELFF. The rearrangement joins TRBV6-1 to TRBJ2-2; a weak D match, TRBD1 (6 bases). Looked up from germline, CDR1 is MNHNS and CDR2 is SASEGT. This CDR3 region has 15 residues. With 6 bases removed from V and 6 bases from J, the gap between germline ends came to 17 bases.

CDR3 DNA: TGTGCCAGCAGTCCTATAGGAGGGACCCAGTACTTC. Protein sequence: CASSPIGGTQYF. The chain carries TRBV7-9 and TRBJ2-5; D might be TRBD2 (5 bases). CDR3 length: 12 residues. CDR1 and CDR2 from the germline V gene are SEHNR and FQNEAQ (reference sequence). The V and J ends lost 6 bases and 7 bases respectively, with 12 bases between them.

This chain uses TRBV19 with TRBJ2-2, with D unresolved. The V end was cut by 6 bases, the J end by 6 bases, with 11 bases between. Germline V gene lookup returns CDR1 LNHDA and CDR2 SQIVND (reference sequence). The CDR3 contains 13 residues. Here the CDR3 DNA reads TGTGCCAGTAGAGCACCGGGTCCCGGGGAGCTGTTTTTT. It codes for CASRAPGPGELFF.

The chain joins TRBV29-1 to TRBJ1-1; D remains ambiguous. Germline loops: CDR1 SQVTM, CDR2 ANQGSEA. Trimming took 6 bases from V and 8 from J, leaving 10 bases between them. The CDR3 has 10 residues. The CDR3 coding sequence is TGCAGCGTAAGCGAGGTCGAAGCTTTCTTT. The encoded protein is CSVSEVEAFF.

The chain couples TRBV28 to TRBJ1-6, with 9 bases identical to TRBD1. J gave up 7 bases and V 6 bases, and 10 bases lay outside the gene matches. CDR3 length equals 16 residues. The germline CDR1 and CDR2 sequences are MDHEN and SYDVKM. CDR3 sequence reads: CASRPRQGTGNSPLHF. Written as DNA, the CDR3 is TGTGCCAGCAGACCCCGTCAGGGGACAGGGAATTCACCCCTCCACTTT.

The chain combines TRBV19 with TRBJ1-4, with 7 bases matching TRBD1. This CDR3 has 16 amino acids. V shed 5 bases and J 0 bases; nucleotides not matched to a gene: 6. Germline values: CDR1 LNHDA, CDR2 SQIVND (reference sequence). CDR3 protein: CASSVGQVTTNEKLFF. The CDR3 nucleotides read TGTGCCAGTAGTGTCGGACAGGTTACAACTAATGAAAAACTGTTTTTT. Drawing the rest from reference TRBV19 and TRBJ1-4, the complete variable domain is DGGITQSPKYLFRKEGQNVTLSCEQNLNHDAMYWYRQDPGQGLRLIYYSQIVNDFQKGDIAEGYSVSREKKESFPLTVTSAQKNPTAFYLCASSVGQVTTNEKLFFGSGTQLSVL.

The chain has TRBV6-1 and TRBJ2-1; 16 bases align to TRBD2. Germline CDR1 MNHNS, CDR2 SASEGT. V trimming: 4 bases; J trimming: 1 base; junction bases outside the gene matches: 10. The CDR3 contains 20 residues. This CDR3 is CASSVITGTSGGASYNEQFF. The DNA for the CDR3 is TGTGCCAGCAGTGTCATTACCGGGACTAGCGGGGGGGCGTCCTACAATGAGCAGTTCTTC.

The chain's CDR3 is CASSVDTSSGYTF. In nucleotides, the CDR3 is TGCGCCAGCAGCGTCGACACCTCTAGCGGCTACACCTTC. The chain recombines TRBV5-1 with TRBJ1-2; the D is unclear. Trimming shortened V by 4 bases and J by 8 bases, and 15 bases separated the two germline ends. Looked up from germline, CDR1 is SGHRS and CDR2 is YFSETQ. This CDR3 spans 13 amino acids.

The rearrangement uses TRBV4-1 and TRBJ2-2; D may be TRBD2 (6 bases). The CDR3 totals 15 residues. CDR1 MGHRA and CDR2 YSYEKL come from the germline V gene. The ends were cut back, 3 bases at V and 6 bases at J, with 14 bases in the middle. CDR3 sequence (DNA): TGCGCCAGCAGCCAGGAGGGACTGGACGCCGGGGAGCTGTTTTTT. Its protein is CASSQEGLDAGELFF.

V gene TRBV4-2 combines with J gene TRBJ1-1, with 11 bases that match TRBD1. The length of the CDR3 is 17 residues. Germline V gives CDR1 LGHNA, CDR2 YNFKEQ. Losses at the gene ends were 4 bases for V and 6 bases for J; bases not matched to a gene: 13. The CDR3 here is CASSLSAGQGAGAEAFF. DNA for the CDR3: TGTGCCAGCAGCCTCTCCGCAGGACAGGGGGCAGGGGCTGAAGCTTTCTTT.

The chain links TRBV2 to TRBJ2-5; D is possibly TRBD1 (5 bases). Trimming shortened V by 6 bases and J by 0 bases, and 5 bases separated the two germline ends. The CDR3 covers 12 residues. Germline values: CDR1 SNHLY, CDR2 FYNNEI. CDR3: CASRDNQETQYF. The CDR3 DNA sequence: TGTGCCAGCAGGGACAACCAAGAGACCCAGTACTTC.

Worth noting for this clone: At one of its ends the junction is not consistent with the germline gene, which may arise from a read error. The V call is TRBV4-2, the J call TRBJ1-6; D is unclear. Germline V lookup: CDR1 LGHNA, CDR2 YNFKEQ. The CDR3 contains 20 residues. The CDR3 loop is CASSQEIPIEKSSYNPPLHF. CDR3 coding DNA: TGTGCCAGCAGCCAAGAAATCCCGATCGAGAAGAGCTCCTATAATCCACCCCTCCACTTT.

This sequence joins TRBV5-7 and TRBJ2-3; D is perhaps TRBD2 (6 bases). TRBV5-7 is identified as an open reading frame with a role that is uncertain. The CDR3 loop spans 17 amino acids. V was cut by 4 bases and J by 4 bases, with 22 bases left in between. For the CDR3, the DNA is TGTGCCAGCAGCCTCCTTGGGGTTGGGGGGAGGTCAGATACGCAGTATTTT. Protein product: CASSLLGVGGRSDTQYF.

The chain couples TRBV7-9 to TRBJ2-7, with 8 bases identical to TRBD1. The CDR3 contains 15 residues. The V gene's germline CDR1 is SEHNR and CDR2 FQNEAQ (reference sequence). V gave up 2 bases and J gave up 2 bases; unmatched junction bases: 5. This chain's CDR3 is CASSLPRGQAYEQYF. CDR3 nucleotide sequence: TGTGCCAGCAGCTTACCTAGGGGACAGGCCTACGAGCAGTACTTC.

J is TRBJ2-2 and V is TRBV5-5, with D possibly TRBD1 on 6 matching bases. V was pared by 3 bases and J by 0 bases, with 9 bases between. Looked up from germline, CDR1 is SGHKS and CDR2 is YYEKEE (reference sequence). This CDR3 is 15 amino acids long. CDR3 sequence (DNA): TGTGCCAGCAGCTGGGGACACGCGAACACCGGGGAGCTGTTTTTT. Translation gives CASSWGHANTGELFF.

This sequence joins TRBV5-1 and TRBJ1-6; perhaps TRBD1 as D (6 bases). The V end lost 4 bases, the J end lost 10 bases, and 24 bases lay between the germline ends. The V gene's germline CDR1 is SGHRS and CDR2 YFSETQ. The CDR3 spans 17 residues. CDR3 sequence: CASSLTINRVLVSPLHF. For the CDR3, the DNA is TGCGCCAGCAGCCTGACAATTAACAGGGTATTGGTGTCACCCCTCCACTTT.

The chain couples TRBV7-8 to TRBJ2-4; 9 bases line up with TRBD1. Germline CDR1 SGHVS, CDR2 FQNEAQ. Losses at the gene ends were 6 bases for V and 0 bases for J; bases not matched to a gene: 6. The CDR3 totals 16 residues. The CDR3 DNA reads as TGTGCCAGCAGTTATAAGGACAGGGGAGCCAAAAACATTCAGTACTTC. Translation: CASSYKDRGAKNIQYF.